This T cell receptor beta chain was sequenced for a study of OX40 agonist ivuxolimab in advanced cancers. Study background: Ivuxolimab is a fully human IgG2 antibody that activates OX40 (CD134).

The CDR3 is 14 amino acids. CDR1 and CDR2 from the germline V gene are MNHEY and SMNVEV (reference sequence). V lost 6 bases, J lost 5 bases, and 4 bases stayed unmatched. Whole-study results and caveats: Blood T cells, both CD4+ and CD8+, expanded clonally by week 6 at 0.1 to 3.0 mg/kg. The study found that CD8+ T cells averaged more expanded clones than CD4+.

This clone has more than one count but fewer than ten. No antigen is known for it. Assay used: immunoSEQ multiplex PCR; TCRdb lists only in-frame clones, some missing. Of some 30,000 clones listed, around 74% are singletons. The clonotype originates from an adult with an advanced solid tumor such as melanoma, head and neck, liver or kidney cancer. The sample was CD4+ or CD8+ T cells sorted from blood, taken in a trial of the OX40 agonist ivuxolimab. This chain joins TRBV27 and TRBJ2-2; 9 bases match TRBD1. The CDR3 here is CASRTGGQTGELFF. CDR3 sequence (DNA): TGTGCCAGCAGAACAGGGGGCCAGACCGGGGAGCTGTTTTTT.